Below, 9 T cell receptor beta chains from the same sample are listed, as sequenced in a study of T cell repertoires in ileal Crohn's disease. Using immunoSEQ multiplex PCR, the repertoire was profiled, and TCRdb retains in-frame clones only, with some absent. Of around 8,000 clones in the sample, 60% to 85% were seen once. Sequenced sample: ileal tissue. The receptors stem from an adult with Crohn's disease.

As regards this clone: One end of the junction fails to match germline, which may point to a read error. The chain links TRBV19 to TRBJ2-5; 7 positions agree with TRBD1. This CDR3 comprises 14 residues. CDR1 LNHDA and CDR2 SQIVND come from the germline V gene (reference sequence). Written as DNA, the CDR3 is TGTGCCAGTAGTATCAGGGGGTACCCAGAGAACCAGTACTTC. Its translation is CASSIRGYPENQYF.

The V gene is TRBV2, the J gene TRBJ2-1; 7 bases fit TRBD1. The V gene end was trimmed by 8 bases and the J gene end by 5 bases; junction bases not matched to a gene: 15. Germline CDR1 reads SNHLY; CDR2 reads FYNNEI. CDR3 length equals 16 residues. This CDR3 is CASYLPREGADNEQFF. The DNA of the CDR3 is TGTGCCAGCTATCTTCCCCGAGAGGGGGCGGACAATGAGCAGTTCTTC.

This clone was seen only once. The DNA is omitted, as the CDR3 cannot be located on it reliably, and the CDR3 follows TCRdb's listing. This CDR3 reads CASSTSWGTGGNTGELFF. This rearrangement joins TRBV5-4 to TRBJ2-2; no DNA check was done on the table's D call, TRBD1. The CDR3 numbers 18 amino acids, ends counted. Per germline, CDR1 SGHNT and CDR2 YYREEE (reference sequence).

This clone was counted once. This chain joins TRBV30 and TRBJ2-3, with D maybe TRBD2 (6 bases). The ends were cut back, 0 bases at V and 4 bases at J, with 11 bases in the middle. The CDR3 sequence is 14 residues long. The germline V gene has CDR1 GTSNPN and CDR2 SVGIG (reference sequence). In DNA, the CDR3 is TGTGCCTGGAGTGTAGGCGGGGCATCAGATACGCAGTATTTT. Translated: CAWSVGGASDTQYF.

The chain is built from TRBV15 and TRBJ1-4; D is perhaps TRBD1 (5 bases). Deletions cut 2 bases from V and 4 bases from J, with 11 bases between. CDR1 is LNHNV and CDR2 is YYDKDF in the germline V gene (reference sequence). The CDR3 runs to 15 residues. In DNA form, the CDR3 reads TGTGCCACCAGCAGAACCATTAGGGGTAATGAAAAACTGTTTTTT. This codes for CATSRTIRGNEKLFF.

The chain is built from TRBV6-5 and TRBJ2-5, with 7 nucleotides matching TRBD2. In germline, CDR1 is MNHEY, CDR2 SVGAGI. This CDR3 is 15 amino acids long. V was clipped by 6 bases and J by 4 bases; unmatched bases: 11. This CDR3 reads CASSWRAGVRETQYF. In DNA, the CDR3 is TGTGCCAGCAGCTGGCGGGCGGGGGTTCGAGAGACCCAGTACTTC.

The chain recombines TRBV5-1 with TRBJ2-5; 9 nucleotides match TRBD1. V lost 0 bases and J lost 5; bases outside the gene matches: 2. The length of the CDR3 is 14 residues. The germline V gene has CDR1 SGHRS and CDR2 YFSETQ. The CDR3 bases are TGCGCCAGCAGCTTGGGTACAGGGGGCGAGACCCAGTACTTC. Translating it yields CASSLGTGGETQYF.

Regarding this clone: Other DNA sequences of this sample code for an identical CDR3. The V gene is TRBV28, the J gene TRBJ1-2; no clear D. CDR1 is MDHEN and CDR2 is SYDVKM in the germline V gene. The CDR3 extends over 15 amino acids. V was shortened by 5 bases and J by 0 bases, with 13 bases between the two germline ends. CDR3 DNA: TGTGCCAGCAGTCCCCCCCGGGGAGCTAACTATGGCTACACCTTC. Protein: CASSPPRGANYGYTF.

The chain recombines TRBV4-3 with TRBJ1-6; a possible D gene is TRBD1 (6 bases). V was clipped by 3 bases and J by 9 bases, with 21 bases between them. This CDR3 comprises 17 residues. Germline assignment: CDR1 LGHNA and CDR2 YSLEER. CDR3 protein: CASSQAAGAFSTSPLHF. The CDR3 bases are TGCGCCAGCAGCCAGGCCGCGGGGGCGTTTAGTACTTCACCCCTCCACTTT.